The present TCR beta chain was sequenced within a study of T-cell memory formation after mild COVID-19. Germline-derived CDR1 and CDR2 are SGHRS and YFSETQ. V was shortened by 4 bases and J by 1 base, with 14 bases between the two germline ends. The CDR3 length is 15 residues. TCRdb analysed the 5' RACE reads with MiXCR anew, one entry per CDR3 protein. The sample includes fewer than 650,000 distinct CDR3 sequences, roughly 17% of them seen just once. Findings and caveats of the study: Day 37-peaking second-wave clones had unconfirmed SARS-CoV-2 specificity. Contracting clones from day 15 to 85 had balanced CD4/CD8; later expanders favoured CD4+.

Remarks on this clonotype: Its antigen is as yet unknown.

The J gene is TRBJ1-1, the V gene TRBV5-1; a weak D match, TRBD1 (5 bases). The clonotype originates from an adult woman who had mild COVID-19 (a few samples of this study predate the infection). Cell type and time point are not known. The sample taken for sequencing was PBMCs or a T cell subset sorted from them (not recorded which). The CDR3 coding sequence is TGCGCCAGCAGCCACAATACAGGACCGAACACTGAAGCTTTCTTT. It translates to CASSHNTGPNTEAFF.